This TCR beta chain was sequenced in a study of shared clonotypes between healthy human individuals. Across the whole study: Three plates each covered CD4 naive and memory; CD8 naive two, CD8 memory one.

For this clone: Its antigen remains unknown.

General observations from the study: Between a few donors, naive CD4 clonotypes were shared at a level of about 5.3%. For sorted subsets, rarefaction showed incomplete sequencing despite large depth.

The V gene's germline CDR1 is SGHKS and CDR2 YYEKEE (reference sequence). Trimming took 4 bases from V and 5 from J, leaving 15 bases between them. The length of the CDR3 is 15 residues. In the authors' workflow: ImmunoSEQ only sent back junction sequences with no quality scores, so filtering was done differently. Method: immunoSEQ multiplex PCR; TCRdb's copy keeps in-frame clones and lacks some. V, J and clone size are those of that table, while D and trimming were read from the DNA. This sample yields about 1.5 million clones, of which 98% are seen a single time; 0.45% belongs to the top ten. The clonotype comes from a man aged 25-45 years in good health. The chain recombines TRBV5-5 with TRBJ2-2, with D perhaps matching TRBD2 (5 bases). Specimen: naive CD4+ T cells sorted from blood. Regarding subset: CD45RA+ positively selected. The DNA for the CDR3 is TGTGCCAGCAGCCAGGACTTGCGGACTACCGGGGAGCTGTTTTTT. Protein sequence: CASSQDLRTTGELFF.